These T cell receptor beta chains were read from a single sample in a study of blood T cell repertoires in COVID-19. Sequencing was performed with immunoSEQ multiplex PCR; in TCRdb, only in-frame clones are kept and a portion is missing. The sample comprises fewer than 150,000 clones, roughly 80% of which are singletons, and 16% rests with the top ten. The sample was peripheral blood. The receptors were sampled from a woman aged 50 to 60 with acute or convalescent COVID-19. Both conserved end residues are part of each CDR3. Each record gives: J gene, V gene, clone size, CDR3 length, D gene, CDR3 protein, CDR3 DNA. The D gene is left open where the match is weak. Rows give clone size only sometimes, using once, few, many, or a class for an expanded clone.

j_gene: TRBJ1-5; v_gene: TRBV6-5; abundance: NA; len: 14; d_gene: TRBD1; CDR3aa: CASRQTGINQPQHF; CDR3nt: TGTGCCAGCAGACAGACAGGGATCAATCAGCCCCAGCATTTT
j_gene: TRBJ1-1; v_gene: TRBV6-4; abundance: NA; len: 13; d_gene: NA; CDR3aa: CASSTTENTEAFF; CDR3nt: TGTGCCAGCAGCACGACAGAAAACACTGAAGCTTTCTTT
j_gene: TRBJ2-2; v_gene: TRBV27; abundance: NA; len: 13; d_gene: NA; CDR3aa: CASSLRGTGELFF; CDR3nt: TGTGCCAGCAGTTTAAGGGGTACCGGGGAGCTGTTTTTT
j_gene: TRBJ1-1; v_gene: TRBV6-5; abundance: NA; len: 15; d_gene: TRBD1; CDR3aa: CASSFTGGGDTEAFF; CDR3nt: TGTGCCAGCAGTTTTACAGGGGGCGGGGACACTGAAGCTTTCTTT
j_gene: TRBJ1-6; v_gene: TRBV27; abundance: NA; len: 14; d_gene: NA; CDR3aa: CASSFPGFNSPLHF; CDR3nt: TGTGCCAGCAGTTTCCCAGGGTTTAATTCACCCCTCCACTTT
j_gene: TRBJ2-2; v_gene: TRBV27; abundance: NA; len: 17; d_gene: TRBD1; CDR3aa: CASRYGQGQSNTGELFF; CDR3nt: TGTGCCAGCAGATATGGACAGGGACAATCGAACACCGGGGAGCTGTTTTTT
j_gene: TRBJ2-1; v_gene: TRBV27; abundance: once; len: 16; d_gene: TRBD1; CDR3aa: CASSSRGGERYNEQFF; CDR3nt: TGTGCCAGCAGCAGTCGAGGGGGCGAACGTTACAATGAGCAGTTCTTC
j_gene: TRBJ2-1; v_gene: TRBV5-6; abundance: NA; len: 16; d_gene: TRBD2; CDR3aa: CASSGSLAGAYNEQFF; CDR3nt: TGTGCCAGCAGCGGATCGCTAGCGGGGGCCTACAATGAGCAGTTCTTC
j_gene: TRBJ1-6; v_gene: TRBV19; abundance: NA; len: 15; d_gene: TRBD1; CDR3aa: CASSIGQAANSPLHF; CDR3nt: TGTGCCAGTAGTATCGGACAGGCGGCCAATTCACCCCTCCACTTT
j_gene: TRBJ1-2; v_gene: TRBV2; abundance: NA; len: 13; d_gene: NA; CDR3aa: CASIPLTGYGYTF; CDR3nt: TGTGCCAGCATTCCCTTAACAGGCTATGGCTACACCTTC
j_gene: TRBJ1-6; v_gene: TRBV28; abundance: NA; len: 15; d_gene: NA; CDR3aa: CASSSQDSSNSPLHF; CDR3nt: TGTGCCAGCAGTTCCCAGGACAGTTCTAATTCACCCCTCCACTTT
j_gene: TRBJ2-3; v_gene: TRBV7-8; abundance: once; len: 15; d_gene: NA; CDR3aa: CASSLAAGITDTQYF; CDR3nt: TGTGCCAGCAGCTTAGCGGCAGGCATCACAGATACGCAGTATTTT
j_gene: TRBJ1-6; v_gene: TRBV7-9; abundance: NA; len: 16; d_gene: NA; CDR3aa: CASSLERGSYNSPLHF; CDR3nt: TGTGCCAGCAGCTTAGAAAGGGGCTCCTATAATTCACCCCTCCACTTT
j_gene: TRBJ1-4; v_gene: TRBV2; abundance: NA; len: 15; d_gene: NA; CDR3aa: CASSERGHPNEKLFF; CDR3nt: TGTGCCAGCAGCGAGAGGGGACACCCCAATGAAAAACTGTTTTTT
j_gene: TRBJ1-2; v_gene: TRBV5-1; abundance: NA; len: 15; d_gene: NA; CDR3aa: CASNMGASTNYGYTF; CDR3nt: TGCGCCAGCAACATGGGAGCATCCACTAACTATGGCTACACCTTC
j_gene: TRBJ1-2; v_gene: TRBV5-1; abundance: NA; len: 17; d_gene: TRBD1; CDR3aa: CASSLEGQGASNYGYTF; CDR3nt: TGCGCCAGCAGCTTGGAGGGACAGGGGGCTTCCAACTATGGCTACACCTTC
j_gene: TRBJ2-2; v_gene: TRBV4-2; abundance: NA; len: 17; d_gene: NA; CDR3aa: CASSQGIAGNPAGELFF; CDR3nt: TGTGCCAGCAGCCAAGGGATCGCAGGTAACCCGGCCGGGGAGCTGTTTTTT
j_gene: TRBJ2-3; v_gene: TRBV19; abundance: NA; len: 15; d_gene: TRBD1; CDR3aa: CASRGLRTGGDTQYF; CDR3nt: TGTGCCAGTAGGGGCCTAAGGACAGGCGGGGATACGCAGTATTTT
j_gene: TRBJ1-2; v_gene: TRBV24-1; abundance: once; len: 16; d_gene: TRBD1; CDR3aa: CATSEKQGNANYGYTF; CDR3nt: TGTGCCACCAGTGAGAAACAGGGGAACGCGAACTATGGCTACACCTTC
j_gene: TRBJ2-7; v_gene: TRBV12-3/TRBV12-4; abundance: NA; len: 12; d_gene: NA; CDR3aa: CASSYGGHEQYF; CDR3nt: TGTGCCAGCAGTTACGGGGGACACGAGCAGTACTTC
j_gene: TRBJ1-5; v_gene: TRBV6-1; abundance: NA; len: 15; d_gene: TRBD1; CDR3aa: CASSEGQGARQPQHF; CDR3nt: TGTGCCAGCAGTGAGGGACAGGGGGCTAGGCAGCCCCAGCATTTT
j_gene: TRBJ2-1; v_gene: TRBV7-8; abundance: NA; len: 18; d_gene: NA; CDR3aa: CASSLKGRGWSSYNEQFF; CDR3nt: TGTGCCAGCAGCTTAAAAGGTCGCGGGTGGAGCTCCTACAATGAGCAGTTCTTC
j_gene: TRBJ1-2; v_gene: TRBV2; abundance: NA; len: 13; d_gene: TRBD1; CDR3aa: CASSGQGPYGYTF; CDR3nt: TGTGCCAGCAGTGGACAGGGGCCCTATGGCTACACCTTC
j_gene: TRBJ1-5; v_gene: TRBV6-5; abundance: NA; len: 14; d_gene: TRBD1; CDR3aa: CASKGQVSNQPQHF; CDR3nt: TGTGCCAGCAAGGGACAGGTATCCAATCAGCCCCAGCATTTT
j_gene: TRBJ1-2; v_gene: TRBV24-1; abundance: NA; len: 14; d_gene: TRBD1; CDR3aa: CATSGTGANYGYTF; CDR3nt: TGTGCCACCAGTGGGACAGGGGCTAACTATGGCTACACCTTC
j_gene: TRBJ1-2; v_gene: TRBV11-2; abundance: NA; len: 15; d_gene: NA; CDR3aa: CASSLVGRAGYGYTF; CDR3nt: TGTGCCAGCAGCTTAGTGGGCAGGGCTGGCTATGGCTACACCTTC
j_gene: TRBJ1-4; v_gene: TRBV19; abundance: NA; len: 14; d_gene: TRBD1; CDR3aa: CASNAGQGREKLFF; CDR3nt: TGTGCCAGTAATGCGGGACAGGGGCGTGAAAAACTGTTTTTT
j_gene: TRBJ1-1; v_gene: TRBV19; abundance: NA; len: 15; d_gene: TRBD1; CDR3aa: CASTPDRAFNTEAFF; CDR3nt: TGTGCCAGTACCCCGGACAGGGCCTTTAACACTGAAGCTTTCTTT
j_gene: TRBJ2-1; v_gene: TRBV6-2/TRBV6-3; abundance: NA; len: 16; d_gene: NA; CDR3aa: CASSYSGGGLDNEQFF; CDR3nt: TGTGCCAGCAGTTACTCGGGGGGGGGCCTGGACAATGAGCAGTTCTTC
j_gene: TRBJ2-1; v_gene: TRBV5-8; abundance: once; len: 17; d_gene: NA; CDR3aa: CASSPTLLGGTGNEQFF; CDR3nt: TGTGCCAGCAGCCCAACATTACTGGGGGGAACGGGGAATGAGCAGTTCTTC
j_gene: TRBJ1-1; v_gene: TRBV5-1; abundance: NA; len: 14; d_gene: NA; CDR3aa: CASSPVDRNTEAFF; CDR3nt: TGCGCCAGCAGCCCGGTGGACAGAAACACTGAAGCTTTCTTT
j_gene: TRBJ2-2; v_gene: TRBV5-1; abundance: NA; len: 13; d_gene: NA; CDR3aa: CASSFDKLGELFF; CDR3nt: TGCGCCAGCAGCTTCGACAAACTCGGGGAGCTGTTTTTT
j_gene: TRBJ1-1; v_gene: TRBV30; abundance: NA; len: 14; d_gene: NA; CDR3aa: CAWSARGWGTEAFF; CDR3nt: TGTGCCTGGAGTGCCAGGGGTTGGGGGACTGAAGCTTTCTTT
j_gene: TRBJ1-2; v_gene: TRBV11-2; abundance: NA; len: 14; d_gene: NA; CDR3aa: CASSIGHTNYGYTF; CDR3nt: TGTGCCAGCAGCATCGGACACACTAACTATGGCTACACCTTC
j_gene: TRBJ1-3; v_gene: TRBV2; abundance: NA; len: 13; d_gene: NA; CDR3aa: CASSGSNGNTIYF; CDR3nt: TGTGCCAGCAGTGGCAGTAATGGAAACACCATATATTTT
j_gene: TRBJ1-1; v_gene: TRBV21-1; abundance: NA; len: 15; d_gene: NA; CDR3aa: CASSKPRFMNTEAFF; CDR3nt: TGTGCCAGCAGCAAACCGAGGTTTATGAACACTGAAGCTTTCTTT
j_gene: TRBJ2-7; v_gene: TRBV5-1; abundance: NA; len: 15; d_gene: TRBD1; CDR3aa: CASGDRDRGLYEQYF; CDR3nt: TGCGCCAGCGGGGACCGGGACAGGGGGCTGTACGAGCAGTACTTC
j_gene: TRBJ1-1; v_gene: TRBV19; abundance: NA; len: 13; d_gene: NA; CDR3aa: CASSQGRAGEAFF; CDR3nt: TGTGCCAGTAGTCAAGGACGGGCGGGTGAAGCTTTCTTT
j_gene: TRBJ1-4; v_gene: TRBV6-5; abundance: NA; len: 15; d_gene: NA; CDR3aa: CASSSGGVRAEKLFF; CDR3nt: TGTGCCAGCAGTAGTGGAGGCGTTCGGGCTGAAAAACTGTTTTTT
j_gene: TRBJ1-6; v_gene: TRBV6-6; abundance: NA; len: 12; d_gene: NA; CDR3aa: CASSGLHSPLHF; CDR3nt: TGTGCCAGCAGCGGACTTCATTCACCCCTCCACTTT
j_gene: TRBJ2-2; v_gene: TRBV20-1; abundance: NA; len: 11; d_gene: NA; CDR3aa: CSASRTGELFF; CDR3nt: TGCAGTGCTAGTCGCACCGGGGAGCTGTTTTTT